One sample yielded the 14 T cell receptor beta chains listed below, sequenced in a study of CD8+ T cells in alopecia areata. Reverse transcribed after extraction, RNA yielded cDNA as the sequencing template. Generated by immunoSEQ multiplex PCR, the TCRdb table keeps only in-frame clones and is missing some. Seen here are 150,000 or so clones, around 57% observed once, and the top ten hold less than 5%. Specimen: CD4+ T cells sorted from blood. The origin of the receptors is a human donor in good health.

This clone has just a few counts. The V gene is TRBV5-6, the J gene TRBJ1-2; 7 positions match TRBD1. J lost 3 bases, V lost 4 bases, and 3 bases had no gene match. Germline assignment: CDR1 SGHDT and CDR2 YYEEEE. The CDR3 consists of 13 residues. CDR3 residues: CASSRRGDYGYTF. The CDR3 DNA follows: TGTGCCAGCAGCCGCAGGGGGGACTATGGCTACACCTTC.

This clone has a handful of counts. The J gene is TRBJ2-7, the V gene TRBV29-1, with TRBD1 as a possible D gene (6 bases). The CDR3 covers 12 residues. The V gene's germline CDR1 is SQVTM and CDR2 ANQGSEA. The ends were cut back, 5 bases at V and 4 bases at J, with 12 bases in the middle. The CDR3 spells CSVRTDNYEQYF. Here the CDR3 DNA reads TGCAGCGTTCGGACAGACAATTACGAGCAGTACTTC.

The chain carries TRBV29-1 and TRBJ2-7, with a weak D call TRBD2 (5 bases). The ends were cut back, 1 base at V and 2 bases at J, with 9 bases in the middle. Germline CDR1 reads SQVTM; CDR2 reads ANQGSEA. The CDR3 runs to 13 residues. The CDR3 DNA sequence: TGCAGCGTTGAAGGCGGGCCCACCTACGAGCAGTACTTC. It encodes CSVEGGPTYEQYF.

This clone was counted between two and nine times. The chain combines TRBV7-9 with TRBJ2-5; perhaps TRBD1 as D (5 bases). The CDR3 consists of 13 residues. Germline CDR1 reads SEHNR; CDR2 reads FQNEAQ (reference sequence). The V gene lost 7 bases and the J gene lost 4 bases, with 13 bases spanning the gap. In nucleotides, the CDR3 is TGTGCCAGCACCCAGGGAAGCCCAGAGACCCAGTACTTC. Its translation: CASTQGSPETQYF.

The chain carries TRBV28 and TRBJ1-5; the D gene is possibly TRBD1 (6 bases). This CDR3 comprises 14 residues. V lost 6 bases to trimming and J lost 4 bases, with 13 bases between them. CDR1 MDHEN and CDR2 SYDVKM come from the germline V gene. The CDR3 DNA is TGTGCCAGCAGCGGACAGTTACCAAATCAGCCCCAGCATTTT. Translated: CASSGQLPNQPQHF.

This clone was observed a handful of times. This chain uses TRBV29-1 with TRBJ2-3; tentatively, D is TRBD1 (5 bases). The CDR3 has 15 residues. V lost 8 bases and J 3 bases, leaving 21 bases between the germline ends. Germline CDR1 is SQVTM and CDR2 is ANQGSEA. This CDR3 reads CSHIVIDSPTDTQYF. The CDR3 DNA sequence: TGCAGCCATATCGTCATTGACAGTCCAACAGATACGCAGTATTTT.

This chain links TRBV27 with TRBJ1-1; the D is unclear. The CDR3 runs 14 residues. V shed 2 bases and J shed 1 base, with 8 bases lying between them. CDR1 and CDR2 (germline): MNHEY, SMNVEV (reference sequence). CDR3 protein: CASSLPGPNTEAFF. Here the CDR3 DNA reads TGTGCCAGCAGTTTACCAGGACCGAACACTGAAGCTTTCTTT.

This clone turned up a few times. The V call is TRBV29-1, the J call TRBJ2-1, with D tentatively TRBD2 (7 bases). Germline-derived CDR1 and CDR2 are SQVTM and ANQGSEA. V was cut by 6 bases and J by 7 bases, with 16 bases left in between. This CDR3 has 13 amino acids. In nucleotides, the CDR3 is TGCAGCGTGGGGGGGCGAATGGAGAATGAGCAGTTCTTC. Its translation: CSVGGRMENEQFF.

The sample holds a few counts of this clone. Other DNA sequences within the sample encode an identical CDR3. V gene TRBV29-1 combines with J gene TRBJ1-1, with 9 nucleotides matching TRBD1. J lost 2 bases, V lost 7 bases, and 2 bases had no gene match. The CDR3 is 12 amino acids. The germline gives CDR1 SQVTM, CDR2 ANQGSEA. The CDR3 protein is CSAGQGNTEAFF. As DNA, the CDR3 is TGCAGCGCGGGACAGGGAAACACTGAAGCTTTCTTT.

The chain is built from TRBV14 and TRBJ2-7, with 9 bases lining up with TRBD2. The CDR3 is 16 residues long. CDR1 is SGHDN, CDR2 FVKESK, per germline. The trim removed 2 bases at V and 0 bases at J, leaving 5 bases unmatched. The CDR3 region is CASSQTGTSISYEQYF. As DNA, the CDR3 is TGTGCCAGCAGCCAAACCGGGACTAGCATCTCCTACGAGCAGTACTTC.

The CDR3 here is CASTNGPRTGSYEQYF. In DNA form, the CDR3 reads TGTGCCAGCACCAACGGTCCGAGAACAGGGTCCTACGAGCAGTACTTC. The chain uses TRBV11-2 and TRBJ2-7; tentatively, D is TRBD1 (6 bases). Germline V gives CDR1 SGHAT, CDR2 FQNNGV. This CDR3 contains 16 residues. The ends were cut back, 7 bases at V and 1 base at J, with 20 bases in the middle.

The chain has TRBV4-1 and TRBJ1-5, with TRBD1 matching over 7 bases. CDR3 length equals 15 residues. Germline CDR1 and CDR2: MGHRA and YSYEKL. V trimming: 4 bases; J trimming: 1 base; junction bases outside the gene matches: 4. CDR3 bases: TGCGCCAGCAGCCGTGACAGGGCAAGCAATCAGCCCCAGCATTTT. Its translation is CASSRDRASNQPQHF.

In its sample, this clone was seen a few times. CDR3 nucleotides: TGTGCCAGCAGCTGGGGCGGCTCCCTATCAGTGAACACTGAAGCTTTCTTT. It is translated as CASSWGGSLSVNTEAFF. The chain carries TRBV5-6 and TRBJ1-1; D is perhaps TRBD1 (5 bases). The CDR3 runs 17 residues. V lost 3 bases to trimming and J lost 0 bases, with 18 bases between them. The germline gives CDR1 SGHDT, CDR2 YYEEEE.

The V call is TRBV28, the J call TRBJ2-7; D remains unclear. V was pared by 3 bases and J by 1 base, with 1 base between. Per the germline V gene, CDR1 is MDHEN and CDR2 is SYDVKM. There are 11 residues in the CDR3. This chain's CDR3 is CASSFSYEQYF. The CDR3 nucleotides read TGTGCCAGCAGTTTTTCCTACGAGCAGTACTTC.